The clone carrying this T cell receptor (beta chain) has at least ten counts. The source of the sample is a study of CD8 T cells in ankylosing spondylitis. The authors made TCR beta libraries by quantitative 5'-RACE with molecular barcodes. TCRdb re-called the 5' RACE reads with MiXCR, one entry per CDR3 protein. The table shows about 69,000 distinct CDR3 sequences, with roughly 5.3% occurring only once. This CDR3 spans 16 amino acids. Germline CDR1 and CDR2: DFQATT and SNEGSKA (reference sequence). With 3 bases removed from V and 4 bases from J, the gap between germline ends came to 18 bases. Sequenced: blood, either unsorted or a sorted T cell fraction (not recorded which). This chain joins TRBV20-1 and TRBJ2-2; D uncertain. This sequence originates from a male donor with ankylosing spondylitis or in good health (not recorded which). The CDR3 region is CSASAAIRSSTGELFF. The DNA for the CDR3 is TGCAGTGCTAGTGCCGCTATCCGGTCCAGCACCGGGGAGCTGTTTTTT.